The TCR beta chain under discussion was sequenced for a study of blood T cells in healthy people across ages. The length of the CDR3 is 15 residues. V lost 0 bases, J lost 6 bases, and 6 bases stayed unmatched. Germline V gene sequence: CDR1 MGHRA, CDR2 YSYEKL. There are a few counts of this clonotype. Staff drew ten milliliters of peripheral blood from each donor. For the second PCR, which ran for 7 to 11 cycles, a sample-barcoded 5' primer and a J-beta primer mix were used. One entry per CDR3 protein results from TCRdb running MiXCR on the 5' RACE reads. The data show 1.5 million to 2 million distinct CDR3 sequences, 34% seen once.

J is TRBJ1-2 and V is TRBV4-1, with 8 bases that match TRBD1. This TCR derives from a woman aged 25 to 39 in good health. The specimen was blood. The CDR3 region has the DNA TGCGCCAGCAGCCAAGATGGGGCAGGGGGCGATGGCTACACCTTC. Translated, it gives CASSQDGAGGDGYTF.